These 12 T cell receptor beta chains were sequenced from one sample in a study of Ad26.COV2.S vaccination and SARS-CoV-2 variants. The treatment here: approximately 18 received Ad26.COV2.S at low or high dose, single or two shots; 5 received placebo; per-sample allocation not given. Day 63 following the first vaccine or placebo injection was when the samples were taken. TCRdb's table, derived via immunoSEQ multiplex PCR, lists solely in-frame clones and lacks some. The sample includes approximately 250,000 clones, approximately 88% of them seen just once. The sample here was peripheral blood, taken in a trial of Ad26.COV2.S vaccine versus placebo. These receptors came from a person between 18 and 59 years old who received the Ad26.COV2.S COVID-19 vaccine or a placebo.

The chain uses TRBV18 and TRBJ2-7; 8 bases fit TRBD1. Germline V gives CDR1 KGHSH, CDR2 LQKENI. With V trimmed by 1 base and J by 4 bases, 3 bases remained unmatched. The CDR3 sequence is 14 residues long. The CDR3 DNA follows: TGTGCCAGCTCACCACAGGACAGGGCTTACGAGCAGTACTTC. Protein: CASSPQDRAYEQYF.

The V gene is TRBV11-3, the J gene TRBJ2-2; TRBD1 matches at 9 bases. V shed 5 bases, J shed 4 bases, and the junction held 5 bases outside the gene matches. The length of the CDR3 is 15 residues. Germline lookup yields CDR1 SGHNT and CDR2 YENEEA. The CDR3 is CASSPGQGSTGELFF. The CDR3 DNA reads TGTGCCAGCAGCCCGGGACAGGGTTCCACCGGGGAGCTGTTTTTT.

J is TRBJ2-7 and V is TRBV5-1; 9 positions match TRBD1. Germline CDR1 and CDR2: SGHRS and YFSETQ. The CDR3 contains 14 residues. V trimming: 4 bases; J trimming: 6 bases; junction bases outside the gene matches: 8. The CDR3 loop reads CASSAGQGKGEQYF. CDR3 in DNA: TGCGCCAGCAGCGCGGGACAGGGCAAGGGCGAGCAGTACTTC.

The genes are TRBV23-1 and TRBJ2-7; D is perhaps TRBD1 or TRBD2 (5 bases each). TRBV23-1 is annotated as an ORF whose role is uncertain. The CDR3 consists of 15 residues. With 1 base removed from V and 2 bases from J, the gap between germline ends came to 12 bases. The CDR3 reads CASSQLARGPYEQYV. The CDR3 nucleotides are TGCGCCAGCAGTCAATTAGCCCGGGGACCCTACGAGCAGTACGTC.

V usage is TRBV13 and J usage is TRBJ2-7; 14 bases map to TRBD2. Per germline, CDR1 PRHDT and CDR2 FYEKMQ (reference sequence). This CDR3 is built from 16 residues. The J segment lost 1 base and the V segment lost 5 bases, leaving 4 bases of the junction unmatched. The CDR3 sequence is CASSPRLAGGSYEQYV. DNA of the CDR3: TGTGCCAGCAGCCCCCGACTAGCGGGAGGGTCCTACGAGCAGTACGTC.

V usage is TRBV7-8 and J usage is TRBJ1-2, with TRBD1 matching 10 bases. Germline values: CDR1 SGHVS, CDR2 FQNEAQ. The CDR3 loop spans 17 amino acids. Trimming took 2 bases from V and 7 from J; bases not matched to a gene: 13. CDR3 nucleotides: TGTGCCAGCAGCTTACCTCTTACGACAGGGGGCTTGGGTGGCTACACCTTC. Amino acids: CASSLPLTTGGLGGYTF.

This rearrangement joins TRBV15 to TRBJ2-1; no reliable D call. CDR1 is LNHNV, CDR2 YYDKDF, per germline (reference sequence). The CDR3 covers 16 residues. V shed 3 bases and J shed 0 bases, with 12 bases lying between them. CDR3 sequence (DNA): TGTGCCACCAGCAGTCTCTGGACGGTCTCCTACAATGAGCAGTTCTTC. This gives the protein CATSSLWTVSYNEQFF. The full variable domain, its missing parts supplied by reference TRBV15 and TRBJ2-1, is DAMVIQNPRYQVTQFGKPVTLSCSQTLNHNVMYWYQQKSSQAPKLLFHYYDKDFNNEADTPDNFQSRRPNTSFCFLDIRSPGLGDTAMYLCATSSLWTVSYNEQFFGPGTRLTVL.

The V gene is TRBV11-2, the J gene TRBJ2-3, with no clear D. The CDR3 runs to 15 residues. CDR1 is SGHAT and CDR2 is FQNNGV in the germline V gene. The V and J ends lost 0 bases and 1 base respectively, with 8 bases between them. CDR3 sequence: CASSLDRWGTDTQYF. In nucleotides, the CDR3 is TGTGCCAGCAGCTTAGATCGGTGGGGCACAGATACGCAGTATTTT.

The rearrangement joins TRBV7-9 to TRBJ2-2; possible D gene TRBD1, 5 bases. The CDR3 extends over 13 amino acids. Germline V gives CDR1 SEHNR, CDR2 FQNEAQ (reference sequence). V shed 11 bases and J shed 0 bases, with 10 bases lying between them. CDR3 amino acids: CAWRQTNTGELFF. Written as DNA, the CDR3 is TGTGCCTGGAGACAGACGAACACCGGGGAGCTGTTTTTT.

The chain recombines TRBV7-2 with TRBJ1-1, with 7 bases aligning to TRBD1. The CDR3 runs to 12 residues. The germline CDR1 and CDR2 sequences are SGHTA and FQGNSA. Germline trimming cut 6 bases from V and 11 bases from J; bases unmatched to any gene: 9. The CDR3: CASRQTGRDAFF. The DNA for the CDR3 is TGTGCCAGCAGACAGACAGGGAGGGATGCTTTCTTT.

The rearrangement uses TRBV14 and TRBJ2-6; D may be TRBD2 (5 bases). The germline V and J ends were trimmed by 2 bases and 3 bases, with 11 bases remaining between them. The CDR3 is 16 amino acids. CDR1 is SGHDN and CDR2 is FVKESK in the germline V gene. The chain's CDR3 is CASSQTGKLGANVLTF. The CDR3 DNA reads TGTGCCAGCAGCCAAACCGGGAAGCTTGGGGCCAACGTCCTGACTTTC.

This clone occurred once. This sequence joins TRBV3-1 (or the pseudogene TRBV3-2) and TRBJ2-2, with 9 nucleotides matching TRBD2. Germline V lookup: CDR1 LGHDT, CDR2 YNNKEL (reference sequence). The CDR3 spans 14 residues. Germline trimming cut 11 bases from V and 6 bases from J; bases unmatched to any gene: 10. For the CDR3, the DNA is TGTGCCTCCTCCTTAGCGGGAGTCGCCGGGGAGCTGTTTTTT. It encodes CASSLAGVAGELFF.